This T cell receptor beta chain appears in the sequencing data of a study of blood T cells in healthy people across ages. The wider study: Template switching caught about one barcoded beta molecule for each two T cells.

Sample-barcoded 5' priming and a J-beta primer mix drove a second PCR of roughly 7 to 11 cycles. TCRdb ran MiXCR on the 5' RACE reads and lists one entry per CDR3 protein. Of over 1,500,000 distinct CDR3 sequences in the sample, around half are singletons; the top ten hold over 2%. The CDR3 contains 14 residues. With 7 bases clipped from V and 2 bases from J, the junction kept 6 bases outside the gene matches. The V gene's germline CDR1 is SGHRS and CDR2 YFSETQ. Input material: blood. This receptor was taken from a woman aged 40 to 50 in good health. The rearrangement joins TRBV5-1 to TRBJ2-3, with 8 positions matching TRBD1. CDR3 region: CASVRDRPTDTQYF. The CDR3 bases are TGCGCCAGCGTCCGGGACAGGCCCACAGATACGCAGTATTTT.